The 27 T cell receptor beta chains presented below share a single source sample, sequenced in a study of shared clonotypes between healthy human individuals. Assay used: immunoSEQ multiplex PCR; TCRdb lists only in-frame clones, some missing. The table has some 500,000 clones, about 96% seen once; the top ten hold nearly 0.065%. Sequencing input: naive CD4+ T cells sorted from blood. Subset meaning: CD45RA+ positively selected. The receptors shown here come from a woman between 25 and 40 years old in good health.

Note on this clone: The sample holds other DNA sequences that translate to the same CDR3. The chain carries TRBV6-5 and TRBJ2-7; 13 bases fit TRBD2. Germline V gives CDR1 MNHEY, CDR2 SVGAGI. Losses at the gene ends were 5 bases for V and 2 bases for J; bases not matched to a gene: 3. The CDR3 covers 15 residues. The CDR3 DNA follows: TGTGCCAGCAGTCGAGGGACTAGCGGGACCTACGAGCAGTACTTC. This codes for CASSRGTSGTYEQYF.

V is TRBV4-1 and J is TRBJ2-1; TRBD2 matches at 12 bases. Germline CDR1 reads MGHRA; CDR2 reads YSYEKL. Trimming at V came to 4 bases and at J to 0 bases, leaving 4 bases not matched to a gene. The CDR3 is made up of 17 amino acids. CDR3 protein: CASSPGLAGSSYNEQFF. In DNA form, the CDR3 reads TGCGCCAGCAGCCCCGGACTAGCGGGGAGCTCCTACAATGAGCAGTTCTTC.

The J gene is TRBJ1-1, the V gene TRBV18, with D maybe TRBD1 (6 bases). CDR3 length equals 12 residues. V was clipped by 6 bases and J by 3 bases, with 8 bases between them. CDR1 and CDR2 from the germline V gene are KGHSH and LQKENI. CDR3 nucleotide sequence: TGTGCCAGCTCGTCAGGGGACACTGAAGCTTTCTTT. It yields the protein CASSSGDTEAFF.

This clone was detected a few times. V and J are TRBV19 and TRBJ1-2, with 8 bases lining up with TRBD1. Germline loops: CDR1 LNHDA, CDR2 SQIVND (reference sequence). The CDR3 totals 14 residues. Trimming at V came to 4 bases and at J to 4 bases, leaving 5 bases not matched to a gene. This CDR3 reads CASSTGTGGYGYTF. The CDR3 DNA reads TGTGCCAGTAGTACCGGGACAGGAGGCTATGGCTACACCTTC.

This chain joins TRBV9 and TRBJ2-3; no firm D call. V lost 0 bases and J lost 5, with 7 bases in between. There are 13 residues in the CDR3. Germline V gene sequence: CDR1 SGDLS, CDR2 YYNGEE. The DNA for the CDR3 is TGTGCCAGCAGCGTAGTAGATAGAGATACGCAGTATTTT. Its translation: CASSVVDRDTQYF.

This chain uses TRBV18 with TRBJ1-1; TRBD1 matches at 7 bases. The germline CDR1 and CDR2 sequences are KGHSH and LQKENI. V lost 3 bases to trimming and J lost 7 bases; unmatched junction nucleotides: 5. This CDR3 region has 13 residues. CDR3 bases: TGTGCCAGCTCACCCAGACAGGGACTTGAAGCTTTCTTT. Protein sequence: CASSPRQGLEAFF.

The chain uses TRBV28 and TRBJ1-2, with a weak D call TRBD1 (5 bases). CDR3 length equals 16 residues. V was clipped by 2 bases and J by 4 bases, with 17 bases between them. Germline loops: CDR1 MDHEN, CDR2 SYDVKM. In DNA form, the CDR3 reads TGTGCCAGCAGTTTAGGGGCGCTCGGGGGATCCTATGGCTACACCTTC. Translation gives CASSLGALGGSYGYTF.

The chain recombines TRBV27 with TRBJ2-5; TRBD2 aligns across 11 bases. The last part of the DNA fits TRBJ2-7 better; the J call may be wrong. Germline V CDR1 and CDR2: MNHEY, SMNVEV (reference sequence). CDR3 length equals 14 residues. CDR3 region: CASSILAGVHEQYF. The DNA for the CDR3 is TGTGCCAGCAGTATACTAGCGGGAGTACACGAGCAGTACTTC.

This sequence joins TRBV4-1 and TRBJ2-7, with 8 nucleotides matching TRBD2. The germline CDR1 and CDR2 sequences are MGHRA and YSYEKL. The CDR3 is 16 residues long. V shed 1 base, J shed 3 bases, and the junction held 8 bases outside the gene matches. The CDR3: CASSQVVTSGLYEQYF. The DNA for the CDR3 is TGCGCCAGCAGCCAAGTGGTCACTAGCGGCCTCTACGAGCAGTACTTC.

J is TRBJ2-1 and V is TRBV5-6; the match to TRBD1 covers 10 bases. The CDR3 is made up of 16 amino acids. CDR1 SGHDT and CDR2 YYEEEE come from the germline V gene. V lost 4 bases and J lost 4; bases outside the gene matches: 8. The CDR3 loop reads CASSLLGQGFYNEQFF. CDR3 DNA: TGTGCCAGCAGCCTACTGGGACAGGGGTTTTACAATGAGCAGTTCTTC.

The V call is TRBV10-3, the J call TRBJ1-1; TRBD1 agrees at 7 bases. V was clipped by 4 bases and J by 8 bases; unmatched bases: 7. CDR1 is ENHRY, CDR2 SYGVKD, per germline. This CDR3 has 13 amino acids. CDR3 sequence reads: CAISADRVGEAFF. The CDR3 bases are TGTGCCATCAGTGCAGACAGGGTTGGAGAAGCTTTCTTT.

This clone has only a few counts. The chain recombines TRBV7-9 with TRBJ1-2; D call uncertain. Trimming cost V 5 bases and J 4 bases, with 11 bases left between them. There are 13 residues in the CDR3. Germline values: CDR1 SEHNR, CDR2 FQNEAQ (reference sequence). In DNA, the CDR3 is TGTGCCAGCAGCACCGACGGACGCTATGGCTACACCTTC. Translated, it gives CASSTDGRYGYTF.

The chain is built from TRBV7-9 and TRBJ1-5; tentatively, D is TRBD1 (5 bases). The germline V gene has CDR1 SEHNR and CDR2 FQNEAQ (reference sequence). The CDR3 is made up of 18 amino acids. Trimming removed 4 bases from V and 2 bases from J, with 21 bases in between. Here the CDR3 DNA reads TGTGCCAGCAGCTACGACAGTTCTCCGAGGGTGGGCAATCAGCCCCAGCATTTT. Protein product: CASSYDSSPRVGNQPQHF.

V usage is TRBV28 and J usage is TRBJ2-1; no definite D call. The germline CDR1 and CDR2 sequences are MDHEN and SYDVKM. CDR3 size: 14 residues. V lost 2 bases to trimming and J lost 3 bases, with 8 bases between them. Here the CDR3 reads CASSLSDGYNEQFF. The CDR3 DNA follows: TGTGCCAGCAGTTTAAGTGACGGCTACAATGAGCAGTTCTTC.

Only a few counts were recorded for this clone. Additional DNA sequences in this sample encode the identical CDR3. The chain combines TRBV5-1 with TRBJ2-2; D uncertain. Trimming took 7 bases from V and 0 from J, leaving 7 bases between them. This CDR3 comprises 13 residues. CDR1 is SGHRS, CDR2 YFSETQ, per germline. CDR3 amino acids: CASRTANTGELFF. The CDR3 DNA reads as TGCGCCAGCCGAACAGCGAACACCGGGGAGCTGTTTTTT.

This chain links TRBV6-5 with TRBJ2-1, with 13 bases aligning to TRBD2. The germline gives CDR1 MNHEY, CDR2 SVGAGI. The J segment lost 6 bases and the V segment lost 6 bases, leaving 5 bases of the junction unmatched. The CDR3 sequence is 15 residues long. The CDR3 DNA reads as TGTGCCAGCAGCCGAGGACTAGCGGGAGTCAATGAGCAGTTCTTC. Protein sequence: CASSRGLAGVNEQFF.

The chain recombines TRBV28 with TRBJ1-2; no definite D call. The CDR3 loop spans 16 amino acids. Germline V CDR1 and CDR2: MDHEN, SYDVKM. Trimming took 4 bases from V and 8 from J, leaving 23 bases between them. The CDR3 bases are TGTGCCAGCAGTTCTATACTCTCCGGGTTTCCTGAGGGCTACACCTTC. It codes for CASSSILSGFPEGYTF.

The rearrangement links TRBV28 to TRBJ1-5, with 7 bases aligning to TRBD1. With 2 bases clipped from V and 3 bases from J, the junction kept 4 bases outside the gene matches. The V gene's germline CDR1 is MDHEN and CDR2 SYDVKM. This CDR3 is built from 15 residues. The DNA for the CDR3 is TGTGCCAGCAGTTTACGGGACAGTATCAATCAGCCCCAGCATTTT. Translated, it gives CASSLRDSINQPQHF. Full variable domain (rest looked up from reference TRBV28 and TRBJ1-5): DVKVTQSSRYLVKRTGEKVFLECVQDMDHENMFWYRQDPGLGLRLIYFSYDVKMKEKGDIPEGYSVSREKKERFSLILESASTNQTSMYLCASSLRDSINQPQHFGDGTRLSIL.

This chain links TRBV15 with TRBJ2-5, with 8 nucleotides matching TRBD1. The assigned J gene may be wrong: the sequence end matches TRBJ2-7 better. The CDR3 is 16 amino acids. CDR1 LNHNV and CDR2 YYDKDF come from the germline V gene (reference sequence). CDR3 amino acids: CATSRVSTGDAYEQYF. The CDR3 DNA is TGTGCCACCAGCAGAGTATCGACAGGGGATGCTTACGAGCAGTACTTC.

V is TRBV5-5 and J is TRBJ2-7, with D tentatively TRBD1 (6 bases). Germline CDR1 reads SGHKS; CDR2 reads YYEKEE (reference sequence). This CDR3 spans 16 amino acids. V was shortened by 0 bases and J by 0 bases, with 13 bases between the two germline ends. The CDR3 region is CASSLVRDTSSYEQYF. CDR3 DNA: TGTGCCAGCAGCTTGGTCCGGGACACCAGCTCCTACGAGCAGTACTTC.

The J gene is TRBJ1-1, the V gene TRBV19, with D possibly matching TRBD1 (5 bases). The CDR3 covers 14 residues. CDR1 and CDR2 from the germline V gene are LNHDA and SQIVND (reference sequence). The germline V and J ends were trimmed by 6 bases and 4 bases, with 15 bases remaining between them. CDR3 amino acids: CASSPGVGGTEAFF. The CDR3 nucleotides read TGTGCCAGTAGCCCCGGTGTTGGGGGCACTGAAGCTTTCTTT.

CDR3 in amino acids: CASSPTGNEQYF. Written as DNA, the CDR3 is TGTGCCAGCTCACCGACAGGGAACGAGCAGTACTTC. The chain links TRBV18 to TRBJ2-7; TRBD1 agrees at 7 bases. Germline-derived CDR1 and CDR2 are KGHSH and LQKENI. Trimming at V came to 3 bases and at J to 5 bases, leaving 1 base not matched to a gene. The CDR3 has 12 residues.

The rearrangement links TRBV6-6 to TRBJ2-1; 10 bases map to TRBD2. Germline loops: CDR1 MNHNY, CDR2 SVGAGI (reference sequence). The CDR3 runs to 16 residues. V trimming: 2 bases; J trimming: 8 bases; junction bases outside the gene matches: 9. The CDR3 DNA is TGTGCCAGCAGTTACGTGCCTAGCGGGAGCGGGGATGAGCAGTTCTTC. It is translated as CASSYVPSGSGDEQFF.

The chain has TRBV6-5 and TRBJ1-6; 9 nucleotides agree with TRBD1. After removal of 6 bases from V and 7 bases from J, the junction contained 7 bases not matched to a gene. This CDR3 contains 15 residues. Germline assignment: CDR1 MNHEY and CDR2 SVGAGI. The CDR3 region has the DNA TGTGCCAGCAGACGTACAGGGGGCTCCAATTCACCCCTCCACTTT. This gives the protein CASRRTGGSNSPLHF.

The J gene is TRBJ2-7, the V gene TRBV5-4; TRBD2 agrees at 9 bases. With V trimmed by 2 bases and J by 2 bases, 8 bases remained unmatched. This CDR3 has 16 amino acids. CDR1 and CDR2 from the germline V gene are SGHNT and YYREEE (reference sequence). CDR3 sequence reads: CASSLGSGSDTYEQYF. CDR3 sequence (DNA): TGTGCCAGCAGCTTAGGTAGCGGGAGCGACACCTACGAGCAGTACTTC.

The J gene is TRBJ1-2, the V gene TRBV6-4; TRBD1 might be the D (5 bases). V lost 1 base and J lost 4, with 10 bases in between. Germline V gives CDR1 MRHNA, CDR2 SNTAGT. The CDR3 contains 14 residues. CDR3 DNA: TGTGCCAGCAGTGACTTGCCAGGGCCCTATGGCTACACCTTC. This sequence encodes CASSDLPGPYGYTF.

J is TRBJ2-3 and V is TRBV18; no firm D call. The V end lost 4 bases, the J end lost 4 bases, and 3 bases lay between the germline ends. Germline values: CDR1 KGHSH, CDR2 LQKENI. This CDR3 has 11 residues. The CDR3 coding sequence is TGTGCCAGCTCACTCTCAGATACGCAGTATTTT. Translated, it gives CASSLSDTQYF.